This TCR beta chain was profiled in a study of T-cell memory formation after mild COVID-19 (dated by TCRdb to the early 2020s). In terms of the full investigation: TCR sequence clusters from the two donors were largely donor specific. Longitudinal TCRalpha and TCRbeta repertoire sequencing tracked T-cell clones expanding and contracting after mild COVID-19 in two donors. The cohort was made up of two young adult volunteers, one female and one male, who were previously healthy.

The paper as a whole reports these results and caveats: From day 15 to 85, contracting clones showed balanced CD4/CD8 phenotypes, whereas a second wave of clones that expanded from day 15 to 37 leaned towards CD4+. Contracting CD4+ clones were found mainly in CM and EM memory subsets, while CD8+ clones were enriched in EMRA. SARS-CoV-2 specificity was not confirmed for the second-wave clones peaking on day 37. The study included only a couple of mild cases, and larger cohorts that include severe cases with pre-infection samples were judged to be necessary. The detection of some responding clones in pre-infection memory suggests that pre-existing cross-reactive memory T cells joined the SARS-CoV-2 response.

Remarks on this clonotype: It lacks a known antigen. Base quality data are lacking; no much larger clone is found one base away.

The reads were generated on an Illumina NovaSeq 6000. Using 5'RACE with constant-segment primers, TCRalpha and TCRbeta cDNA libraries were constructed, with sample barcodes and unique molecular identifiers added in the process. RNA was extracted from every sample with Trizol reagent. The libraries were amplified in two PCR steps, and the second step added a second sample barcode and Illumina TruSeq adapters. Sequencing of libraries was performed on an Illumina NovaSeq with 2 x 150 bp paired-end reads. The original pipeline was this. The reads were demultiplexed and collapsed into UMI-guided consensus sequences using migec v1.2.7. Using mixcr v2.1.11, the UMI consensuses were aligned to TRA and TRB V and J templates and assembled into clonotypes. A clonotype was counted as expanded or contracted only if both edgeR and NoisET called the change significant, with noise models trained on biological replicates. For edgeR calls, the cutoffs were a false discovery rate-adjusted p below 0.01 and a log2 fold-change threshold of 1. As an exploratory analysis of dynamics, max-normalized trajectories of the 1000 most abundant clonotypes were examined with PCA combined with hierarchical clustering. The CD4 or CD8 phenotype of responding clones was assigned using the separately sequenced CD4+ and CD8+ repertoires. Using fastp trimming at Q25 and MiXCR clonotype assembly, TCRdb reanalyzed the public sequencing data and kept in-frame beta chains. Rows with one shared CDR3 protein collapse into an entry with the most common genes and DNA. TCRdb assigned the V and J calls; the authors' analysis was not used. Recorded for this sample are around 310,000 distinct CDR3 sequences; less than 25% of them occurred a single time. The ten largest clonotypes hold 21% of the sample.

PBMCs were isolated by Ficoll-Paque density gradient centrifugation. The germline V and J ends show losses of 4 bases and 3 bases respectively, and no gene match explains 10 bases of the junction. The CDR3 sequence holds 17 residues, the cysteine and phenylalanine included. The retained sequence is limited to the CDR3, 51 bases, with the frame set at the first base. The sample taken for sequencing was PBMCs or a T cell subset sorted from them (not recorded which). The chain employs TRBV12-3 or TRBV12-4 and TRBJ2-1; the junction holds 9 bases that match TRBD1. The TCR was taken from a man in his late teens or twenties who had mild COVID-19 (a few samples of this study predate the infection). The sample titles of this study are shuffled in the database, so cell type and time point are left out; the donor was told from shared clones. The CDR3 corresponds to CASSSLPGQGNYNEQFF. The DNA sequence reads TGTGCCAGCAGTTCTCTTCCGGGACAGGGTAACTACAATGAGCAGTTCTTC.